This TCR beta chain was profiled in a study of blood T cell repertoires in COVID-19. Study-wide context: The cDNA or gDNA used as material had been derived from T cells, B-cell-depleted T cells, or PBMCs.

Trimming shortened V by 4 bases and J by 1 base, and 14 bases separated the two germline ends. The CDR3 is made up of 15 amino acids. CDR1 and CDR2 (germline): SGHNT, YYREEE (reference sequence). The authors' processing: Counts of nucleated cells, estimated from reference gene primer amplification, were obtained. TCRdb keeps only in-frame clones here, not all; method: immunoSEQ multiplex PCR. Clonal size and the V and J genes are those of that table, whereas D and trimming came from the DNA. Of hundreds of thousands of clones in the sample, around 90% were seen once. J is TRBJ1-1 and V is TRBV5-4; D gene unclear. The sequencing input was PBMCs or T cells enriched from blood (not recorded which). The clonotype originates from a man in his 60s who had recovered from COVID-19. The CDR3 DNA is TGTGCCAGCAGCCCCACTCGTACAGCGAACACTGAAGCTTTCTTT. It specifies CASSPTRTANTEAFF.